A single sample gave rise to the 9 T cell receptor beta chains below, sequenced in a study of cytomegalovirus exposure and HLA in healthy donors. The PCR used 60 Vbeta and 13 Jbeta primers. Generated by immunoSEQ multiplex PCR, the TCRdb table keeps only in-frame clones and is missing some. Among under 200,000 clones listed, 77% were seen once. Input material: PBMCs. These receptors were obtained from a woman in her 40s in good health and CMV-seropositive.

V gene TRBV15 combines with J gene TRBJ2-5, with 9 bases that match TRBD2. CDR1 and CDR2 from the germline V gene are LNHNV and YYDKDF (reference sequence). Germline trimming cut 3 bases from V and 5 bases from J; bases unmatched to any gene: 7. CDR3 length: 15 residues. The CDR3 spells CATSRVSGGSETQYF. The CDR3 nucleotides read TGTGCCACCAGCAGGGTTAGCGGGGGATCCGAGACCCAGTACTTC.

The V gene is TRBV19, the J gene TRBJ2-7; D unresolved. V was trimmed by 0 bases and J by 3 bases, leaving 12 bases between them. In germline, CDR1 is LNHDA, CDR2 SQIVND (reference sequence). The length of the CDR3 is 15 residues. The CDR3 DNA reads TGTGCCAGTAGTATAGATTTGGGCAAGGTCTACGAGCAGTACTTC. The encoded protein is CASSIDLGKVYEQYF. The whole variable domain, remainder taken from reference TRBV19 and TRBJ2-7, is DGGITQSPKYLFRKEGQNVTLSCEQNLNHDAMYWYRQDPGQGLRLIYYSQIVNDFQKGDIAEGYSVSREKKESFPLTVTSAQKNPTAFYLCASSIDLGKVYEQYFGPGTRLTVT.

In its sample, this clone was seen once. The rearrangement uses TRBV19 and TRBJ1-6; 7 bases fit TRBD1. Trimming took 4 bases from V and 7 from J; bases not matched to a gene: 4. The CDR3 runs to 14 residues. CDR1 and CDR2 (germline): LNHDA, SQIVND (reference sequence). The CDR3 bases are TGTGCCAGTAGTACAGGGGGATTCAATTCACCCCTCCACTTT. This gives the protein CASSTGGFNSPLHF. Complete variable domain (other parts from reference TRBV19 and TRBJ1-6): DGGITQSPKYLFRKEGQNVTLSCEQNLNHDAMYWYRQDPGQGLRLIYYSQIVNDFQKGDIAEGYSVSREKKESFPLTVTSAQKNPTAFYLCASSTGGFNSPLHFGNGTRLTVT.

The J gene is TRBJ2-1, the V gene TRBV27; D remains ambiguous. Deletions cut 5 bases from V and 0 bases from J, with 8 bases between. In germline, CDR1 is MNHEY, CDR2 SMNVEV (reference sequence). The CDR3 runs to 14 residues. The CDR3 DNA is TGTGCCAGCAGTCTCCCAGGCTCCTACAATGAGCAGTTCTTC. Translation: CASSLPGSYNEQFF.

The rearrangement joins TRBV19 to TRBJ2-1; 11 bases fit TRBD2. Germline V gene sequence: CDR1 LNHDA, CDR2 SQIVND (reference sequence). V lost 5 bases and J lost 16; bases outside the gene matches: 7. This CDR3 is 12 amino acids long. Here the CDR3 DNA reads TGTGCCAGTAGTCCTTTAGCGGGGGGGCGCTTCTTC. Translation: CASSPLAGGRFF.

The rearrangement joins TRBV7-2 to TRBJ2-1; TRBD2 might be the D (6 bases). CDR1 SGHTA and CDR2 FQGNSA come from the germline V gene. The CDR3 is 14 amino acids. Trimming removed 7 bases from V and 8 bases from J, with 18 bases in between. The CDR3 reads CASNAGPTTDEQFF. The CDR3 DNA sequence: TGTGCCAGCAATGCGGGACCCACTACGGATGAGCAGTTCTTC.

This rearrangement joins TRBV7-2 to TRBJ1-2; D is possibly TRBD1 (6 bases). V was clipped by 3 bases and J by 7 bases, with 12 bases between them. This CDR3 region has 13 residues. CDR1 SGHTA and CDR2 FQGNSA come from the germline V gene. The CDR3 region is CASSFGGAGGYTF. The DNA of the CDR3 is TGTGCCAGCAGCTTTGGGGGCGCCGGTGGCTACACCTTC.

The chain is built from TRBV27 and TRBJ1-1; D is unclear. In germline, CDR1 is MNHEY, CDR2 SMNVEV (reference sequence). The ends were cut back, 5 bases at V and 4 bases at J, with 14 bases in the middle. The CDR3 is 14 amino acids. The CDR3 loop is CASSRGGVGTEAFF. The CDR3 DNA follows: TGTGCCAGCAGTCGGGGTGGGGTCGGCACTGAAGCTTTCTTT.

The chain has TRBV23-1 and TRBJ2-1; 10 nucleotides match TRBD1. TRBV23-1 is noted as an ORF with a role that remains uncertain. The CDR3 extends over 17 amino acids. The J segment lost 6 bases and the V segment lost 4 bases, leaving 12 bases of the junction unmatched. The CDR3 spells CASSPGRGRTGGNEQFF. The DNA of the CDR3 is TGCGCCAGCAGTCCAGGCAGGGGGCGGACAGGGGGCAATGAGCAGTTCTTC.